These 11 T cell receptor beta chains originate from one sample sequenced in a study of blood T cell repertoires in COVID-19. TCRdb keeps only in-frame clones here, not all; method: immunoSEQ multiplex PCR. The sample contains hundreds of thousands of clones, roughly 76% of which appear only once. Sequencing input: peripheral blood. These receptor sequences come from an elderly woman with COVID-19, enrolled during active disease.

CDR3 protein: CASRSTGDPSSYNSPLHF. CDR3 nucleotide sequence: TGTGCCAGCAGGTCCACAGGGGATCCAAGCTCCTATAATTCACCCCTCCACTTT. The gene calls are TRBV5-4 and TRBJ1-6, with 7 bases matching TRBD1. Looked up from germline, CDR1 is SGHNT and CDR2 is YYREEE (reference sequence). The CDR3 totals 18 residues. The junction had 11 bases not matched to a gene; V was cut back by 5 bases and J by 0 bases.

This chain connects TRBV30 to TRBJ1-5; 7 bases are shared with TRBD1. Germline V gene sequence: CDR1 GTSNPN, CDR2 SVGIG (reference sequence). The CDR3 has 14 amino acids. V was pared by 2 bases and J by 3 bases, with 4 bases of the junction left unmatched. DNA for the CDR3: TGTGCCTGGAGTTCGGGACAGCTCAATCAGCCCCAGCATTTT. Translated: CAWSSGQLNQPQHF.

The chain carries TRBV9 and TRBJ2-5; 7 bases match TRBD2. The V segment lost 3 bases and the J segment 4 bases; nucleotides outside the gene matches: 12. The CDR3 is made up of 16 amino acids. The germline V gene encodes CDR1 SGDLS and CDR2 YYNGEE. In DNA, the CDR3 is TGTGCCAGCAGCGCCGGAGGTGGGAGGGCCGGAGAGACCCAGTACTTC. Translating gives CASSAGGGRAGETQYF.

V and J are TRBV28 and TRBJ2-3; D is possibly TRBD1 (5 bases). CDR1 and CDR2 (germline): MDHEN, SYDVKM. V shed 6 bases and J shed 8 bases, with 15 bases lying between them. CDR3 length equals 13 residues. CDR3 bases: TGTGCCAGCAGACGACAGTCCCCGGGTACGCAGTATTTT. This sequence encodes CASRRQSPGTQYF.

The chain employs TRBV7-2 and TRBJ2-2; 9 bases match TRBD1. Trimming cost V 3 bases and J 4 bases; bases outside gene matches: 9. CDR1 and CDR2 from the germline V gene are SGHTA and FQGNSA. There are 17 residues in the CDR3. Here the CDR3 DNA reads TGTGCCAGCAGCTTCCCCCGGGACAGGGCCCCCACCGGGGAGCTGTTTTTT. This codes for CASSFPRDRAPTGELFF.

The chain is built from TRBV4-1 and TRBJ2-3, with 7 bases aligning to TRBD1. Germline values: CDR1 MGHRA, CDR2 YSYEKL. CDR3 length: 13 amino acids. The V and J ends lost 4 bases and 6 bases, in that order; junction bases with no gene match: 4. CDR3 loop: CASSLTGADTQYF. CDR3 bases: TGCGCCAGCAGCCTTACAGGGGCCGATACGCAGTATTTT.

This clone has just one count. This chain links TRBV2 with TRBJ2-2; 8 bases match TRBD1. This CDR3 has 14 amino acids. The junction had 6 bases not matched to a gene; V was cut back by 7 bases and J by 5 bases. Germline assignment: CDR1 SNHLY and CDR2 FYNNEI. The DNA for the CDR3 is TGTGCCAGCAACGGACAGGGCGGGACCGGGGAGCTGTTTTTT. Its translation: CASNGQGGTGELFF.

The rearrangement links TRBV9 to TRBJ1-1; D remains unclear. The germline V and J ends were trimmed by 0 bases and 3 bases, with 12 bases remaining between them. The germline V gene encodes CDR1 SGDLS and CDR2 YYNGEE. The CDR3 runs to 15 residues. In DNA form, the CDR3 reads TGTGCCAGCAGCGTAGAGGGATGGGGAGACACTGAAGCTTTCTTT. It is translated as CASSVEGWGDTEAFF.

The chain joins TRBV3-1 (or the pseudogene TRBV3-2) to TRBJ2-4; weak D call: TRBD1 (7 bases). Trimming shortened V by 3 bases and J by 14 bases, and 11 bases separated the two germline ends. Germline CDR1 reads LGHDT; CDR2 reads YNNKEL (reference sequence). The CDR3 is 11 amino acids. The CDR3 DNA follows: TGTGCCAGCAGCCAGGAGGGGGCGAAGTACTTC. Encoded protein: CASSQEGAKYF.

The chain combines TRBV6-5 with TRBJ1-2; D not resolved. CDR1 and CDR2 from the germline V gene are MNHEY and SVGAGI. Deletions cut 0 bases from V and 4 bases from J, with 6 bases between. This CDR3 comprises 13 residues. The CDR3 spells CASSYSASYGYTF. The CDR3 DNA follows: TGTGCCAGCAGTTACTCCGCCAGCTATGGCTACACCTTC.

The gene calls are TRBV7-9 and TRBJ2-7; TRBD2 aligns across 9 bases. The CDR3 extends over 15 amino acids. The germline CDR1 and CDR2 sequences are SEHNR and FQNEAQ (reference sequence). V was pared by 5 bases and J by 3 bases, with 8 bases of the junction left unmatched. CDR3 residues: CASSPPGLANYEQYF. The CDR3 nucleotides read TGTGCCAGCAGCCCACCCGGACTAGCGAACTACGAGCAGTACTTC.